The 4 T cell receptor beta chains listed next were all sequenced from one sample in a study of cytomegalovirus exposure and HLA in healthy donors. It was with 60 Vbeta and 13 Jbeta primers that the PCR ran. Here immunoSEQ multiplex PCR was the method, and the copy in TCRdb shows in-frame clones only, minus some. Of 100,000 to 150,000 clones listed, 75% to 90% are singletons. Sequencing was done on a sample of PBMCs. All receptors derive from a man younger than 35 in good health and CMV-seropositive.

This chain joins TRBV5-6 and TRBJ2-5, with 12 bases identical to TRBD1. CDR3 length: 15 amino acids. From germline, CDR1 is SGHDT and CDR2 YYEEEE. The V gene end was trimmed by 2 bases and the J gene end by 4 bases; junction bases not matched to a gene: 3. CDR3 sequence: CASSFGTGGLETQYF. In DNA form, the CDR3 reads TGTGCCAGCAGCTTCGGGACAGGGGGCTTAGAGACCCAGTACTTC.

The sample holds one count of this clone. CDR3 residues: CASSIGGYIDSPLHF. CDR3 coding DNA: TGTGCCAGTAGTATCGGAGGGTATATAGATTCACCCCTCCACTTT. This chain links TRBV19 with TRBJ1-6; no clear D gene. Trimming removed 3 bases at V and 8 bases at J, with 14 bases between. The CDR3 spans 15 residues. The V gene's germline CDR1 is LNHDA and CDR2 SQIVND (reference sequence).

The chain joins TRBV10-1 to TRBJ1-1; tentative D call: TRBD1 (5 bases). This CDR3 is 14 amino acids long. Trimming cost V 4 bases and J 5 bases, with 14 bases left between them. In germline, CDR1 is WNHNN, CDR2 SYGVQD (reference sequence). For the CDR3, the DNA is TGCGCCAGCAGTGTCAACGCCGGGGGGACTGAAGCTTTCTTT. Encoded protein: CASSVNAGGTEAFF.

This chain connects TRBV7-7 to TRBJ2-5; D is uncertain. This CDR3 spans 14 amino acids. V was shortened by 2 bases and J by 3 bases, with 10 bases between the two germline ends. CDR1 and CDR2 (germline): SSHAT, FNYEAQ (reference sequence). CDR3 sequence (DNA): TGTGCCAGCAGCTTATCTCCAGGCGAAGAGACCCAGTACTTC. This encodes CASSLSPGEETQYF.